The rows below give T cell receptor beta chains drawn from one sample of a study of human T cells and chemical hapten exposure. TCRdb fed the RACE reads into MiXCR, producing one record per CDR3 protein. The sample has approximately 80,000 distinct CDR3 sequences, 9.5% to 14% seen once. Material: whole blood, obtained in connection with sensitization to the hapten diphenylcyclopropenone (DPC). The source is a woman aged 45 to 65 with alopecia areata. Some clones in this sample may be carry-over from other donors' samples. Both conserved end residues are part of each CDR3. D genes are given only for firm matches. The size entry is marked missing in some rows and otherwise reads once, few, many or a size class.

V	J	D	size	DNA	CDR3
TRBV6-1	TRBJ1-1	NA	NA	TGTGCCAGCAGTGAAAGTCAGGGTAGTTTCACTGAAGCTTTCTTT	CASSESQGSFTEAFF
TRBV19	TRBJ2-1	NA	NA	TGTGCCAGTAGTATTGGGGGCCCCCTTTACAATGAGCAGTTCTTC	CASSIGGPLYNEQFF
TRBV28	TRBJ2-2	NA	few	TGTGCCACCCTCAGGGGCACCGGGGAGCTGTTTTTT	CATLRGTGELFF
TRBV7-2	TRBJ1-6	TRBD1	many	TGTGCCAGCAGCGCGAGGACAGGGGCTTATTCACCCCTCCACTTT	CASSARTGAYSPLHF
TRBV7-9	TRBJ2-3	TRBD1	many	TGTGCCAGCACCCTAGGGACAGGGAGCACAGATACGCAGTATTTT	CASTLGTGSTDTQYF
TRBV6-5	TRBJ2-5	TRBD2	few	TGTGCCAGCAGTCCAGGGACTAGCGGACAAGAGACCCAGTACTTC	CASSPGTSGQETQYF
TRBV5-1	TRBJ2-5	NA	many	TGCGCCAGCAGCTTCGGAGACCGCCGGCAAGAGACCCAGTACTTC	CASSFGDRRQETQYF
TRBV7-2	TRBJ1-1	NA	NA	TGTGCCAGCAGCGTCGGGGGGGTCACTGAAGCTTTCTTT	CASSVGGVTEAFF
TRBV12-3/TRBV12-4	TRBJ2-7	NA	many	TGTGCCAGCAGTTCTGACTACGAGCAGTACTTC	CASSSDYEQYF
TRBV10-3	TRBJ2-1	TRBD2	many	TGTGCCATCAGCTTGAAGGGACTAGCGCCTAATGAGCAGTTCTTC	CAISLKGLAPNEQFF
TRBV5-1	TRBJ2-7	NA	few	TGCGCCAGCAGCTTGGAGGAGGGCTACGAGCAGTACTTC	CASSLEEGYEQYF
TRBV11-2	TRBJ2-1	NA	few	TGTGCCAGCAGCGGCAGGGGAAATGAGCAGTTCTTC	CASSGRGNEQFF
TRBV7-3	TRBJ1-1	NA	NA	TGTGCCAGCTCCCCAGGAAGTTGGGGGAGCACTGAAGCTTTCTTT	CASSPGSWGSTEAFF
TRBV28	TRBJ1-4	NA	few	TGTGCCAGCAGCTTCGGGGAAAAACTGTTTTTT	CASSFGEKLFF
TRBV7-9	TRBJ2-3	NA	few	TGTGCCAGCAGCCCCGGACGGCTCAATCCGCAGTATTTT	CASSPGRLNPQYF
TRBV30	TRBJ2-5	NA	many	TGTGCCTGGAGTGTAGGTTGGGTCGGAGGGAGCAGAGAGACCCAGTACTTC	CAWSVGWVGGSRETQYF
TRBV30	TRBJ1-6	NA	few	TGTGCCTGGAGTGCCCTCGGGGAGGGGAGCTCACCCCTCCACTTT	CAWSALGEGSSPLHF
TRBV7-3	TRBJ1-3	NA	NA	TGTGCCAGCAGCTTAACGGGAAGCTCTGGAAACACCATATATTTT	CASSLTGSSGNTIYF
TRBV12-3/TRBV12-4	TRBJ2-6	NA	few	TGTGCCAGCAGTTGGGATCCCTACTCTGGGGCCAACGTCCTGACTTTC	CASSWDPYSGANVLTF
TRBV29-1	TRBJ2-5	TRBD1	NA	TGCAGCGTGGACAGGTTTCAAGAGACCCAGTACTTC	CSVDRFQETQYF
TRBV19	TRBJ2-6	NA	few	TGTGCCAGTAGTATAGACCCGCGTAGTAGGGCCAACGTCCTGACTTTC	CASSIDPRSRANVLTF